These T cell receptor beta chains were read from a single sample in a study of blood T cell repertoires in COVID-19. The repertoire was sequenced with immunoSEQ multiplex PCR; TCRdb's copy has only in-frame clones and lacks some. The table has about 220,000 clones, around three quarters seen once. Specimen: peripheral blood. These receptors were collected from a woman between 65 and 79 years old with acute or convalescent COVID-19. Each CDR3 is given with its conserved first and last residue. The D gene is left open where the match is weak. Not all rows give a size; the values are once, few, many and, for expanded clones, a class.

TRBD1 NA TRBJ1-2 TRBV5-1 CASSLDRRTGALYGYTF TGCGCCAGCAGCTTGGATAGGCGGACAGGAGCTTTGTATGGCTACACCTTC
TRBD2 NA TRBJ2-7 TRBV5-3 CARSERLAGGPAGYEQYF TGTGCCAGAAGCGAACGTCTAGCGGGGGGTCCCGCGGGGTACGAGCAGTACTTC
TRBD2 NA TRBJ2-2 TRBV3-1/TRBV3-2 CASSHGLALTGELFF TGTGCCAGCAGCCATGGACTAGCTCTTACCGGGGAGCTGTTTTTT
NA NA TRBJ2-7 TRBV25-1 CASSDDSRILYEQYF TGTGCCAGCAGCGATGACAGTCGTATTCTCTACGAGCAGTACTTC
NA few TRBJ1-2 TRBV12-2 CASRSSDRRIFDGYTF TGTGCAAGTCGTTCGTCGGACAGGAGAATTTTTGATGGCTACACCTTC
TRBD2 once TRBJ2-7 TRBV19 CARPAPGGTYEQYF TGTGCCAGACCGGCTCCGGGGGGAACCTACGAGCAGTACTTC
NA NA TRBJ2-1 TRBV4-1 CASSQASGDNEQFF TGCGCCAGCAGCCAAGCCTCAGGGGACAATGAGCAGTTCTTC
NA NA TRBJ2-1 TRBV3-1/TRBV3-2 CASSQASGNEQFF TGTGCCAGCAGCCAAGCCTCCGGCAATGAGCAGTTCTTC
NA few TRBJ1-2 TRBV5-6 CASRSGLTPGYGYTF TGTGCCAGCAGGTCCGGATTAACCCCGGGCTATGGCTACACCTTC
NA NA TRBJ2-6 TRBV7-9 CASSLGGRGANVLTF TGTGCCAGCAGCTTAGGGGGGAGGGGGGCCAACGTCCTGACTTTC
TRBD1 NA TRBJ2-5 TRBV25-1 CASRSRTGETQYF TGTGCCAGCAGGTCTAGGACAGGAGAGACCCAGTACTTC
TRBD1 few TRBJ1-4 TRBV2 CASSPDRVNEKLFF TGTGCCAGCAGCCCCGACAGGGTAAATGAAAAACTGTTTTTT
TRBD1 NA TRBJ1-2 TRBV27 CASSSLTGAAYGYTF TGTGCCAGCAGTTCGCTAACAGGGGCTGCCTATGGCTACACCTTC
TRBD1 NA TRBJ1-4 TRBV2 CASRDRGLITEKLFF TGTGCCAGCAGGGACAGGGGACTAATAACTGAAAAACTGTTTTTT
TRBD2 NA TRBJ2-1 TRBV2 CASGAGTSSYNEQFF TGTGCCAGCGGTGCAGGGACTAGCTCCTACAATGAGCAGTTCTTC
TRBD1 once TRBJ1-2 TRBV19 CASSILGTGGHYGYTF TGTGCCAGTAGTATATTGGGGACAGGGGGACACTATGGCTACACCTTC
NA NA TRBJ1-5 TRBV30 CAWSVLGQPQHF TGTGCCTGGAGTGTACTAGGTCAGCCCCAGCATTTT
TRBD1 NA TRBJ2-3 TRBV5-1 CASSPGQGGGDTQYF TGCGCCAGCAGCCCGGGACAGGGAGGCGGGGATACGCAGTATTTT